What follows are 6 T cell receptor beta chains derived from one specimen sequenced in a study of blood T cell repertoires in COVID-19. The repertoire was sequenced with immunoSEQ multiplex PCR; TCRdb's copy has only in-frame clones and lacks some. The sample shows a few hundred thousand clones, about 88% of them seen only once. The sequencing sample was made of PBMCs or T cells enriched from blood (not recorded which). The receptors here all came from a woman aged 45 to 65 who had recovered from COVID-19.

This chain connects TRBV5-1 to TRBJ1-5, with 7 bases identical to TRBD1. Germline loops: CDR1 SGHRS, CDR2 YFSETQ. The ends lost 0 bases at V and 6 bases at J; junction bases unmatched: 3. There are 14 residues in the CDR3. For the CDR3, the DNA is TGCGCCAGCAGCTTGGAAGGGGGCGGTCAGCCCCAGCATTTT. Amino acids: CASSLEGGGQPQHF. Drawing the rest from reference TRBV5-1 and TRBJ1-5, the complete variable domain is KAGVTQTPRYLIKTRGQQVTLSCSPISGHRSVSWYQQTPGQGLQFLFEYFSETQRNKGNFPGRFSGRQFSNSRSEMNVSTLELGDSALYLCASSLEGGGQPQHFGDGTRLSIL.

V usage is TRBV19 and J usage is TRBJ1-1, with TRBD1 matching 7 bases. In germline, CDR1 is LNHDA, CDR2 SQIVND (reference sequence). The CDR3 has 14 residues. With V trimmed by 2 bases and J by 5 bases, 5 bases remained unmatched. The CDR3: CASSITGAQTEAFF. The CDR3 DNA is TGTGCCAGTAGTATAACAGGGGCGCAGACTGAAGCTTTCTTT.

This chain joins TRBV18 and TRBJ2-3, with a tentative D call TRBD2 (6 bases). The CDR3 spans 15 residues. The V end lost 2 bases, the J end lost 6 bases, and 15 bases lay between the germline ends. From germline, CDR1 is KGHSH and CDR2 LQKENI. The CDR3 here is CASSPGKTAGDTQYF. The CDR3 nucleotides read TGTGCCAGCTCACCAGGGAAAACGGCGGGGGATACGCAGTATTTT.

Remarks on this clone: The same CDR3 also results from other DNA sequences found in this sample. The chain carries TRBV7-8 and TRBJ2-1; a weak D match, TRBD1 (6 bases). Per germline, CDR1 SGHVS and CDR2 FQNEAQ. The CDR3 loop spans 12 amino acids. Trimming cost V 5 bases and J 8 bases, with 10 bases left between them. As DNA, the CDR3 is TGTGCCAGCAGCCCACAGGGCGATGAGCAGTTCTTC. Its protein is CASSPQGDEQFF. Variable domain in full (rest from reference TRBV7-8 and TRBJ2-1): GAGVSQSPRYKVAKRGQDVALRCDPISGHVSLFWYQQALGQGPEFLTYFQNEAQLDKSGLPSDRFFAERPEGSVSTLKIQRTQQEDSAVYLCASSPQGDEQFFGPGTRLTVL.

The CDR3 reads CSASAGTSGMREQFF. In DNA, the CDR3 is TGCAGTGCTAGTGCCGGGACTAGCGGGATGAGGGAGCAGTTCTTC. The rearrangement uses TRBV20-1 and TRBJ2-1; 13 bases align to TRBD2. CDR3 length equals 15 residues. CDR1 DFQATT and CDR2 SNEGSKA come from the germline V gene (reference sequence). The V segment lost 3 bases and the J segment 10 bases; nucleotides outside the gene matches: 9.

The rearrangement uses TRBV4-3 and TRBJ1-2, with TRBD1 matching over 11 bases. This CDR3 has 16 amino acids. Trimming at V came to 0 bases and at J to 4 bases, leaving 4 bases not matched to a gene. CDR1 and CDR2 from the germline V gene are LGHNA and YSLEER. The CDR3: CASSQEIGTGGYGYTF. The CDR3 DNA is TGCGCCAGCAGCCAAGAAATTGGGACAGGGGGCTATGGCTACACCTTC.